This T cell receptor beta chain was sequenced for a study of early T cells in non-severe SARS-CoV-2 infection. Study overall: Bulk RNA from unsorted whole blood was sequenced; chains were unpaired.

Individual cDNA molecules received unique molecular identifiers. TCRdb fed the 5' RACE reads into MiXCR, producing one record per CDR3 protein. This repertoire shows some 61,000 distinct CDR3 sequences, around 9.3% found once; its top ten account for 4.5% to 5.5%. The CDR3 is 13 residues long. V was trimmed by 4 bases and J by 3 bases, leaving 12 bases between them. Per germline, CDR1 DFQATT and CDR2 SNEGSKA (reference sequence). The V call is TRBV20-1, the J call TRBJ1-2; no clear D gene. This TCR came from an adult who was a healthcare worker with PCR-confirmed SARS-CoV-2 infection or an uninfected control (not recorded which). The sequencing input was whole blood. CDR3 sequence: CSAMSSPDYGYTF. CDR3 bases: TGCAGTGCTATGAGCTCTCCGGACTATGGCTACACCTTC.